This T cell receptor beta chain is drawn from a study of T cell repertoires in cytomegalovirus infection. Turning to the study itself: Shared public TCR beta signatures pointed to both CMV infection and a matching HLA type.

V was pared by 10 bases and J by 1 base, with 17 bases between. The CDR3 consists of 15 residues. Germline V gene lookup returns CDR1 ENHRY and CDR2 SYGVKD. TCRdb ran MiXCR on the reads and lists one entry per CDR3 protein. The sample holds 200,000 to 300,000 distinct CDR3 sequences, more than 9% seen once. This TCR was sampled from a human donor in good health (CMV status not recorded). Some clones in this sample may be carry-over from other donors' samples. The specimen was PBMCs. The rearrangement uses TRBV10-3 and TRBJ1-3; possibly TRBD1 for D (6 bases). This chain's CDR3 is CATRGGEESGNTIYF. The DNA of the CDR3 is TGTGCCACCCGAGGGGGGGAAGAGTCTGGAAACACCATATATTTT.